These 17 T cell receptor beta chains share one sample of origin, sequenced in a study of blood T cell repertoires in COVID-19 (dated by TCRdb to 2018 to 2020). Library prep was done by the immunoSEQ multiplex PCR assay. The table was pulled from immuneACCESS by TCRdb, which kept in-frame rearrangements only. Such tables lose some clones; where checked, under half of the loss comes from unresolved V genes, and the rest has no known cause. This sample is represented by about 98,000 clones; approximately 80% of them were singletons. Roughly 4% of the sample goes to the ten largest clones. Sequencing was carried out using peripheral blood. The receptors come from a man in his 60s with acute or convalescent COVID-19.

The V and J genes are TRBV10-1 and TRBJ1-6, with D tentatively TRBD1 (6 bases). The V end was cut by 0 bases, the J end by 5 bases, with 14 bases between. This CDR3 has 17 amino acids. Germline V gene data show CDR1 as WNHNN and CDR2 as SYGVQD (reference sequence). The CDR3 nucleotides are TGCGCCAGCAGTGAGTCGTCCGGGCAGGGGAATAATTCACCCCTCCACTTT. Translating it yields CASSESSGQGNNSPLHF.

CDR3 residues: CATSATTGAGNTIYF. In nucleotides, the CDR3 is TGTGCCACCAGTGCAACGACAGGGGCCGGAAACACCATATATTTT. J is TRBJ1-3 and V is TRBV24-1; TRBD1 agrees at 8 bases. The junction had 6 bases not matched to a gene; V was cut back by 5 bases and J by 4 bases. The CDR3 has 15 residues. Germline lookup yields CDR1 KGHDR and CDR2 SFDVKD.

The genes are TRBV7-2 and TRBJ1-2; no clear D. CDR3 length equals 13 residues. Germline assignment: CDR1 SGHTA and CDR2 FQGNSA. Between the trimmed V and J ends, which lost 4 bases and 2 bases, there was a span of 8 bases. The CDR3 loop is CASSSYTNYGYTF. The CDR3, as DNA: TGTGCCAGCAGCTCCTATACGAACTATGGCTACACCTTC. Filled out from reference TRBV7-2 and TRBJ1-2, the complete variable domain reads GAGVSQSPSNKVTEKGKDVELRCDPISGHTALYWYRQSLGQGLEFLIYFQGNSAPDKSGLPSDRFSAERTGGSVSTLTIQRTQQEDSAVYLCASSSYTNYGYTFGSGTRLTVV.

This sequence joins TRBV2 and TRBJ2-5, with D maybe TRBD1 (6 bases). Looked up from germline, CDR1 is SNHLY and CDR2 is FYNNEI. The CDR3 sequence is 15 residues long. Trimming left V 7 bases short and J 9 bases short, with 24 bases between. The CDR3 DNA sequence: TGTGCCAGCAATCAAAATCTGCAGGGCGCAGGGGCCCAGTACTTC. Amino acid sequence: CASNQNLQGAGAQYF.

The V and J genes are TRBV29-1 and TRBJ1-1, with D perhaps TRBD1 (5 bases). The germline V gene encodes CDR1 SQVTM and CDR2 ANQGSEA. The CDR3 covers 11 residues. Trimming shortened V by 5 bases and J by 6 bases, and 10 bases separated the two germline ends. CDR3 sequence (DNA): TGCAGCGTTCCCGGACACGCTGAAGCTTTCTTT. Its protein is CSVPGHAEAFF.

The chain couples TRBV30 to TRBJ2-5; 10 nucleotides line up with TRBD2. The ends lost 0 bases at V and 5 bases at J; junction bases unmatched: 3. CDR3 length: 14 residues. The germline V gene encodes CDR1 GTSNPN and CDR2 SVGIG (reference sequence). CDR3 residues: CAWSVSGGRETQYF. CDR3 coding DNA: TGTGCCTGGAGTGTTAGCGGGGGGCGGGAGACCCAGTACTTC.

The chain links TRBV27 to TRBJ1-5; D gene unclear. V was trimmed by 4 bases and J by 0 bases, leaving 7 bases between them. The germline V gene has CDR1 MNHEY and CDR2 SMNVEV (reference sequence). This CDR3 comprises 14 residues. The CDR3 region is CASSSGDSNQPQHF. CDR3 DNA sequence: TGTGCCAGCAGTTCGGGAGATAGCAATCAGCCCCAGCATTTT.

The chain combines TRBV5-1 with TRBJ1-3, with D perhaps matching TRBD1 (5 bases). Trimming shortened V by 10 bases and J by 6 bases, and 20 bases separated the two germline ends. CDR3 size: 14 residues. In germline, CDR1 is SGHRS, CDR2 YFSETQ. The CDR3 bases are TGCGCCCGTCTGGGGGGGTCTCCGGAAAACACCATATATTTT. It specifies CARLGGSPENTIYF.

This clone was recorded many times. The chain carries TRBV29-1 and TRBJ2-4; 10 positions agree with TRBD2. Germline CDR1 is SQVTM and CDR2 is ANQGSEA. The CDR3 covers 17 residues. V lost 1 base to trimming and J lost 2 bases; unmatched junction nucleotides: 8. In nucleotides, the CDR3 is TGCAGCGTTGAAGCCCCGGTTAGCGGGGGGCCCAAAAACATTCAGTACTTC. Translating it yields CSVEAPVSGGPKNIQYF. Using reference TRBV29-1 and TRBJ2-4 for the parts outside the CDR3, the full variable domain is SAVISQKPSRDICQRGTSLTIQCQVDSQVTMMFWYRQQPGQSLTLIATANQGSEATYESGFVIDKFPISRPNLTFSTLTVSNMSPEDSSIYLCSVEAPVSGGPKNIQYFGAGTRLSVL.

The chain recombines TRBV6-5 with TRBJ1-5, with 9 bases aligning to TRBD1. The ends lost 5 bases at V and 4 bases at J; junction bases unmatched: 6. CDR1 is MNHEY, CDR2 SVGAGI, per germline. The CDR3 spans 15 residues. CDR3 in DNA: TGTGCCAGCAGTAGACAGGGGGTGGAGAATCAGCCCCAGCATTTT. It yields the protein CASSRQGVENQPQHF.

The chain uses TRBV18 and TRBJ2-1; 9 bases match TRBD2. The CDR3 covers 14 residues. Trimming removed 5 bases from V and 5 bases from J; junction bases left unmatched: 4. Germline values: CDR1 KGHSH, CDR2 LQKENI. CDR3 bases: TGTGCCAGCTCAGAGGCTAGCGGGAACAATGAGCAGTTCTTC. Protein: CASSEASGNNEQFF.

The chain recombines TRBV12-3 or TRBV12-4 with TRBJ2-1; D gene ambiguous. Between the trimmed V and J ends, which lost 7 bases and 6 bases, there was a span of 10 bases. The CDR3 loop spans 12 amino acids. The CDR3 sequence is CASKLSANEQFF. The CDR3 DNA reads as TGTGCCAGCAAACTTTCCGCCAATGAGCAGTTCTTC.

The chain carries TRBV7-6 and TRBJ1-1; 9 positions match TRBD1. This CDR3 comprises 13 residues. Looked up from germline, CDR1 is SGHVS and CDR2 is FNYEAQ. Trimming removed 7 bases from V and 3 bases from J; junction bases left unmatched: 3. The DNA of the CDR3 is TGTGCCAGCATGAGGGACAGGGACACTGAAGCTTTCTTT. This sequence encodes CASMRDRDTEAFF.

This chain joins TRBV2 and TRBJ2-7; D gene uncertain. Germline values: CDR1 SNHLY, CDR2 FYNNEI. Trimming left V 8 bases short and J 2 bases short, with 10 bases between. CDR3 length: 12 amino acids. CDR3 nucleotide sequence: TGTGCCAGCGAAAACTTGGCCTACGAGCAGTACTTC. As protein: CASENLAYEQYF.

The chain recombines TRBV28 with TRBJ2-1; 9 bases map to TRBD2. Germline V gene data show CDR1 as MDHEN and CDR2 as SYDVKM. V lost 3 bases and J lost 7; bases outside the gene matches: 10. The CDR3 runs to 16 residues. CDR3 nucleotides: TGTGCCAGCAGTTTTGGGGGCGGGAGGGCAGGTAATGAGCAGTTCTTC. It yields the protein CASSFGGGRAGNEQFF.

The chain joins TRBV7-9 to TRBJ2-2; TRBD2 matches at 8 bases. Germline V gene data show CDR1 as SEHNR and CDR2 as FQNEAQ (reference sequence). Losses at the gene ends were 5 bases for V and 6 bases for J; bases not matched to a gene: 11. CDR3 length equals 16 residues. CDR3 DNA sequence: TGTGCCAGCAGCCCCGTTCGGGGGGGAGGCGCCGGGGAGCTGTTTTTT. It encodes CASSPVRGGGAGELFF.

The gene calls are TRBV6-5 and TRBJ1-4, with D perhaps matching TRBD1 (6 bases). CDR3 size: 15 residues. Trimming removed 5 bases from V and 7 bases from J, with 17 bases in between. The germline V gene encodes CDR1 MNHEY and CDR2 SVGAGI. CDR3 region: CASSRGGLSLEKLFF. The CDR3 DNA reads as TGTGCCAGCAGTAGGGGGGGTTTGTCGCTTGAAAAACTGTTTTTT.